This TCR beta chain was identified in a study of CD8+ T cells in alopecia areata. Background on the study: It was oral tofacitinib, at 5 to 10 mg twice daily, that treated patients received. Study-wide points: For lesional scalp, especially alopecia totalis/universalis, clonality was higher than in normal scalp.

Concerning this clone: Its specificity is unknown.

The study team obtained lesional scalp punch biopsies and peripheral blood from alopecia areata patients. The CDR3 length is 13 residues. V lost 5 bases and J 2 bases, leaving 12 bases between the germline ends. CDR1 is SQVTM, CDR2 ANQGSEA, per germline. cDNA serving as the sequencing template came from extracted, reverse transcribed RNA. Using immunoSEQ multiplex PCR, the repertoire was profiled, and TCRdb retains in-frame clones only, with some absent. Among some 100,000 clones listed, roughly two fifths were seen once. This TCR derives from a human donor with alopecia areata. V gene TRBV29-1 combines with J gene TRBJ1-1, with TRBD1 as a possible D gene (6 bases). Sequenced material: CD4+ T cells sorted from blood. Here the CDR3 DNA reads TGCAGCGTTATGGGACACCTTAACACTGAAGCTTTCTTT. It yields the protein CSVMGHLNTEAFF.